The clone carrying this TCR beta chain has ten or more counts. This CDR3 has 16 residues. V trimming: 4 bases; J trimming: 2 bases; junction bases outside the gene matches: 11. CDR1 and CDR2 (germline): SGHTA, FQGNSA. This record belongs to a study of T cells after yellow fever vaccination. TCRdb called the 5' RACE reads again in MiXCR, with one record for every CDR3 protein. Of 200,000 to 300,000 distinct CDR3 sequences listed, around 6.7% are singletons. The material sequenced was CD4+ T cells sorted from PBMCs, taken on the day of the yellow fever booster vaccination. The chain has TRBV7-2 and TRBJ2-7, with 7 bases lining up with TRBD1. The source is a young man who received the YFV17D yellow fever vaccine. The CDR3 region has the DNA TGTGCCAGCAGCTCGTCCTTCGGGACAGCCGCCTACGAGCAGTACTTC. Its translation: CASSSSFGTAAYEQYF.